This is a list of T cell receptor beta chains from one sample in a study of Ad26.COV2.S vaccination and SARS-CoV-2 variants. Profiled with immunoSEQ multiplex PCR; TCRdb holds only in-frame clones, not every one. The profile shows 380,000 or so clones, 88% of them singletons. The sequencing used peripheral blood, collected in a trial of Ad26.COV2.S vaccine versus placebo. All receptors come from a person between 18 and 65 years old who received the Ad26.COV2.S COVID-19 vaccine or a placebo. CDR3s leave out the opening cysteine and the closing phenylalanine or tryptophan. Clone sizes are given selectively: once, few, many, or a class where the clone is expanded.

>TRBV6-2/TRBV6-3|TRBJ2-7|-
ASSYVRAYEQY
>TRBV27|TRBJ1-2|-
ASSSSGLYGYT
>TRBV6-2/TRBV6-3|TRBJ1-5|-
ASSYGPGPQH
>TRBV19|TRBJ1-2|-
ASTGTLGGYT
>TRBV5-1|TRBJ2-7|-
ASGLTSGSPYEQY
>TRBV9|TRBJ2-1|-
ASSVVLNSTYNEQF
>TRBV9|TRBJ2-3|-
ASSNGLASLTQY
>TRBV6-4|TRBJ2-6|-
ASSDVAAGGANVLT
>TRBV6-2/TRBV6-3|TRBJ2-5|-
ASSYPRAGQETQY
>TRBV4-3|TRBJ2-7|-
ASSLELNYEQY
>TRBV3-1/TRBV3-2|TRBJ1-2|-
ASSHLTGGADYGYT
>TRBV18|TRBJ2-7|-
ASSPPARETYEQY
>TRBV19|TRBJ1-5|-
ASSISGTLTHQPQH
>TRBV6-5|TRBJ1-1|-
ASGRGQNTEAF
>TRBV6-6|TRBJ2-1|-
ASSYGVGVDGEQF
>TRBV18|TRBJ2-2|-
ASSPRERGGGTGELF
>TRBV29-1|TRBJ2-1|once
SVVTLGGNEQF
>TRBV27|TRBJ2-2|-
ASSLSEIADRDTGELF
>TRBV5-6|TRBJ1-5|-
ASSLGQGGNQPQH
>TRBV7-2|TRBJ2-1|-
ASSLVGQRGNEQF
>TRBV7-9|TRBJ2-3|few
ASSNADLRGEGTDTQY
>TRBV11-2|TRBJ2-3|once
ASGPLTSGALTDTQY
>TRBV24-1|TRBJ1-1|-
ATSEGDSAKAF
>TRBV6-5|TRBJ2-5|-
ASRGRLAYQETQY
>TRBV2|TRBJ1-1|-
ASSEGKVRHMNTEAF